The T cell receptor beta chain described here comes from a study of blood T cell repertoires in COVID-19. Background on the study: The analysed material was cDNA or gDNA that came from T cells, B-cell-depleted T cells, or PBMCs.

Clones were sequenced by immunoSEQ multiplex PCR, and TCRdb holds only the in-frame ones, with some missing. The repertoire includes 95,000 to 110,000 clones, 88% of them detected once, and 3% to 3.5% sits in the top ten. The J segment lost 6 bases and the V segment lost 3 bases, leaving 12 bases of the junction unmatched. Germline V CDR1 and CDR2: SGHRS, YFSETQ. The CDR3 contains 16 residues. This chain joins TRBV5-1 and TRBJ2-7; 10 nucleotides match TRBD1. What was sequenced was peripheral blood. This TCR was sampled from a human donor in a cohort sampled during active COVID-19. The CDR3, as DNA: TGCGCCAGCAGCTCGAGACGGGGACAGGGGATTGTCGAGCAGTACTTC. As protein: CASSSRRGQGIVEQYF.